A single sample is the source of the 16 T cell receptor beta chains below, sequenced in a study of cytomegalovirus exposure and HLA in healthy donors. With 60 Vbeta and 13 Jbeta primers, the PCR was carried out. Method: immunoSEQ multiplex PCR; TCRdb's copy keeps in-frame clones and lacks some. Found here are roughly 150,000 clones, 84% of them singletons; the top ten hold 0.8% to 1.3%. Sequenced: PBMCs. These receptors all stem from a young man in good health and CMV-seronegative.

The chain joins TRBV15 to TRBJ1-1, with TRBD1 identical over 8 bases. The CDR3 extends over 17 amino acids. After removal of 3 bases from V and 3 bases from J, the junction contained 12 bases not matched to a gene. The germline gives CDR1 LNHNV, CDR2 YYDKDF (reference sequence). CDR3 loop: CATSSAYSGQEDTEAFF. DNA for the CDR3: TGTGCCACCAGCAGTGCCTACTCGGGACAGGAAGACACTGAAGCTTTCTTT.

The chain has TRBV7-8 and TRBJ2-7, with D possibly TRBD2 on 6 matching bases. V was trimmed by 5 bases and J by 2 bases, leaving 10 bases between them. This CDR3 spans 13 amino acids. From germline, CDR1 is SGHVS and CDR2 FQNEAQ. The CDR3 loop is CASSQRLAYEQYF. CDR3 DNA sequence: TGTGCCAGCAGCCAGAGACTAGCCTACGAGCAGTACTTC.

This chain connects TRBV5-4 to TRBJ2-3, with 12 bases lining up with TRBD2. Trimming at V came to 4 bases and at J to 1 base, leaving 10 bases not matched to a gene. The CDR3 is 18 residues long. Germline loops: CDR1 SGHNT, CDR2 YYREEE (reference sequence). CDR3 region: CASSPLAGGEGGTDTQYF. CDR3 bases: TGTGCCAGCAGCCCGCTAGCGGGAGGGGAGGGAGGCACAGATACGCAGTATTTT.

The chain links TRBV10-3 to TRBJ2-1; D is ambiguous. CDR3 size: 11 residues. Germline loops: CDR1 ENHRY, CDR2 SYGVKD. The ends were cut back, 7 bases at V and 15 bases at J, with 16 bases in the middle. For the CDR3, the DNA is TGTGCCATCACCACAGACGGAAAACTGTTCTTC. Protein sequence: CAITTDGKLFF.

This chain links TRBV4-2 with TRBJ2-4, with TRBD2 matching 12 bases. The CDR3 runs 21 residues. Germline V CDR1 and CDR2: LGHNA, YNFKEQ. Trimming removed 0 bases from V and 0 bases from J; junction bases left unmatched: 12. As DNA, the CDR3 is TGTGCCAGCAGCCAAGATCCGGTGCTAGCGGGGGGGTTAGTAGCCAAAAACATTCAGTACTTC. It specifies CASSQDPVLAGGLVAKNIQYF.

V usage is TRBV11-2 and J usage is TRBJ2-1; 10 nucleotides align to TRBD1. In germline, CDR1 is SGHAT, CDR2 FQNNGV. The CDR3 runs 15 residues. Trimming at V came to 6 bases and at J to 9 bases, leaving 11 bases not matched to a gene. CDR3 in DNA: TGTGCCAGCAGGCTCTCGGGACAGGGGATGGGTGAGCAGTTCTTC. Amino acids: CASRLSGQGMGEQFF.

This chain joins TRBV27 and TRBJ2-4; 7 bases are shared with TRBD1. There are 16 residues in the CDR3. Unmatched junction bases numbered 7, after V lost 5 bases and J lost 0 bases. Germline CDR1 MNHEY, CDR2 SMNVEV (reference sequence). The CDR3 spells CASSPGTDLAKNIQYF. The CDR3 DNA follows: TGTGCCAGCAGTCCGGGGACAGACCTAGCCAAAAACATTCAGTACTTC.

The V gene is TRBV29-1, the J gene TRBJ2-3; D is undetermined. The CDR3 length is 12 residues. Germline-derived CDR1 and CDR2 are SQVTM and ANQGSEA. V was cut by 4 bases and J by 5 bases, with 10 bases left in between. Here the CDR3 reads CSVGLLKDTQYF. The CDR3 coding sequence is TGCAGCGTTGGGCTTCTCAAAGATACGCAGTATTTT.

The rearrangement links TRBV5-1 to TRBJ1-2; maybe TRBD1 (5 bases). The CDR3 has 13 residues. Germline lookup yields CDR1 SGHRS and CDR2 YFSETQ. V lost 4 bases and J lost 0, with 7 bases in between. This chain's CDR3 is CASSLQANYGYTF. The CDR3 DNA sequence: TGCGCCAGCAGCCTACAGGCTAACTATGGCTACACCTTC.

This clone came up once. This chain uses TRBV5-8 with TRBJ2-5, with TRBD2 identical over 11 bases. J was trimmed by 4 bases and V by 2 bases; bases with no gene match: 7. Germline CDR1 is SGHTS and CDR2 is YDEGEE. The CDR3 has 16 amino acids. The CDR3 loop reads CASSFGVLAGGETQYF. In nucleotides, the CDR3 is TGTGCCAGCAGCTTTGGGGTTCTAGCGGGAGGAGAGACCCAGTACTTC.

The chain has TRBV4-3 and TRBJ2-7; D unclear. CDR3 size: 12 residues. Per the germline V gene, CDR1 is LGHNA and CDR2 is YSLEER. V lost 0 bases, J lost 4 bases, and 4 bases lay in between. The CDR3 loop reads CASSQEQYEQYF. The CDR3 nucleotides are TGCGCCAGCAGCCAAGAACAGTACGAGCAGTACTTC.

The rearrangement joins TRBV2 to TRBJ2-7; TRBD2 matches at 7 bases. The germline CDR1 and CDR2 sequences are SNHLY and FYNNEI. This CDR3 contains 13 residues. With V trimmed by 8 bases and J by 0 bases, 4 bases remained unmatched. DNA for the CDR3: TGTGCCAGCGTGGGGGGGAGCTCCTACGAGCAGTACTTC. Translating gives CASVGGSSYEQYF.

The chain employs TRBV28 and TRBJ2-6, with 7 bases that match TRBD1. Germline V lookup: CDR1 MDHEN, CDR2 SYDVKM. This CDR3 is 18 amino acids long. The V segment lost 3 bases and the J segment 3 bases; nucleotides outside the gene matches: 11. CDR3 amino acids: CASSFGRGLLRGANVLTF. The CDR3 region has the DNA TGTGCCAGCAGTTTCGGTAGGGGGCTGTTGCGTGGGGCCAACGTCCTGACTTTC.

This clone appeared a few times. The chain links TRBV7-2 to TRBJ2-7; 12 bases agree with TRBD2. Germline CDR1 SGHTA, CDR2 FQGNSA. The CDR3 length is 16 residues. The junction had 4 bases not matched to a gene; V was cut back by 3 bases and J by 1 base. The CDR3 region has the DNA TGTGCCAGCAGCTTTGAGGGGACTAGCGGGTCCTACGAGCAGTACTTC. This encodes CASSFEGTSGSYEQYF.

The rearrangement links TRBV19 to TRBJ1-2, with D maybe TRBD1 (6 bases). The germline V and J ends were trimmed by 11 bases and 7 bases, with 23 bases remaining between them. Germline V gene sequence: CDR1 LNHDA, CDR2 SQIVND (reference sequence). This CDR3 has 14 residues. The CDR3 region has the DNA TGTGCCTCCCTCCCGGGCAGGGGATGGGGTGGCTACACCTTC. Protein sequence: CASLPGRGWGGYTF.

The rearrangement links TRBV6-6 to TRBJ1-1; no firm D call. Deletions cut 2 bases from V and 4 bases from J, with 5 bases between. CDR1 and CDR2 (germline): MNHNY, SVGAGI (reference sequence). This CDR3 has 12 amino acids. CDR3 sequence: CASSYSITEAFF. The CDR3 DNA sequence: TGTGCCAGCAGTTACAGCATCACTGAAGCTTTCTTT.